These 2 T cell receptor beta chains originate from one sample sequenced in a study of blood T cells in healthy people across ages. Together with a sample-barcoded 5' primer, a J-beta primer mix was included in a second PCR lasting roughly 6 to 12 cycles. TCRdb recomputed calls from the 5' RACE reads with MiXCR, one row per CDR3 protein. Of 900,000 to 950,000 distinct CDR3 sequences listed, 25% to 35% are singletons. This same sample was also taken into another study, of T cells of mothers and their children.

Material for sequencing was blood. The receptors stem from a middle-aged woman in good health.

This clonotype was seen only a few times. The chain carries TRBV3-1 and TRBJ2-7; TRBD1 or TRBD2 may be the D gene (5 bases each). Germline V gene data show CDR1 as LGHDT and CDR2 as YNNKEL (reference sequence). CDR3 length: 13 amino acids. V was trimmed by 2 bases and J by 5 bases, leaving 10 bases between them. CDR3: CASSQQGEDEQYF. The CDR3 DNA sequence: TGTGCCAGCAGCCAACAGGGAGAAGACGAGCAGTACTTC.

This sequence joins TRBV12-3 or TRBV12-4 and TRBJ2-5, with TRBD2 identical over 10 bases. The DNA end favors TRBJ2-7, so the J call may be wrong. The CDR3 covers 15 residues. CDR3 sequence reads: CASSHPSGRVYEQYF. The CDR3 DNA is TGTGCCAGCAGTCACCCAAGCGGGAGGGTGTACGAGCAGTACTTC.